The next 10 T cell receptor beta chains were all read from a single sample in a study of PD-L1 blockade in urothelial cancer (dated by TCRdb to 2016 to 2017). The library was built by means of the immunoSEQ multiplex PCR assay. The clones in this table, taken by TCRdb from immuneACCESS, are in-frame only. Not every clone is retained; where verified, under half of the shortfall comes from an unresolved V gene, and the cause of the rest is unknown. Within this sample are about 23,000 clones, with 91% of them counted one time only. The ten largest account for approximately 10% of the sample. Interpreted using the paper, the time point label stands for: peripheral blood 6 weeks after treatment start. Sequences were derived from PBMCs, sampled around atezolizumab (anti-PD-L1) treatment. The receptors come from a woman aged 60-75 years with urothelial cancer.

The CDR3 loop is CASSLGTGTTGTDTQYF. The DNA of the CDR3 is TGTGCCAGCAGCTTAGGTACAGGGACTACGGGCACAGATACGCAGTATTTT. The chain has TRBV7-6 and TRBJ2-3; a possible D gene is TRBD2 (7 bases). V was trimmed by 1 base and J by 1 base, leaving 15 bases between them. The CDR3 extends over 17 amino acids. Germline V gene lookup returns CDR1 SGHVS and CDR2 FNYEAQ.

This chain joins TRBV6-4 and TRBJ2-1, with TRBD1 as a possible D gene (5 bases). Looked up from germline, CDR1 is MRHNA and CDR2 is SNTAGT. Trimming left V 4 bases short and J 8 bases short, with 15 bases between. The CDR3 sequence is 14 residues long. CDR3 sequence: CASSVEVWGYEQFF. CDR3 DNA sequence: TGTGCCAGCAGTGTAGAGGTTTGGGGCTATGAGCAGTTCTTC.

This clone was recorded only once. The V call is TRBV27, the J call TRBJ2-7, with D possibly being TRBD2 (6 bases). Germline CDR1 is MNHEY and CDR2 is SMNVEV (reference sequence). The length of the CDR3 is 14 residues. The V end was cut by 7 bases, the J end by 3 bases, with 16 bases between. The CDR3: CASTRWRENYEQYF. CDR3 sequence (DNA): TGTGCCAGCACCCGTTGGCGGGAAAACTACGAGCAGTACTTC.

The J gene is TRBJ2-7, the V gene TRBV27, with TRBD1 matching 9 bases. The CDR3 totals 15 residues. V lost 3 bases and J lost 3; bases outside the gene matches: 6. Germline CDR1 MNHEY, CDR2 SMNVEV (reference sequence). The CDR3 is CASSLAGTGNYEQYF. The CDR3 region has the DNA TGTGCCAGCAGTTTGGCCGGGACAGGGAACTACGAGCAGTACTTC.

This clone was counted a single time. The CDR3: CASSLGGQVYNEQFF. The CDR3 region has the DNA TGTGCCAGCAGTTTAGGGGGACAGGTGTACAATGAGCAGTTCTTC. This chain links TRBV27 with TRBJ2-1; the match to TRBD1 covers 8 bases. There are 15 residues in the CDR3. V shed 2 bases, J shed 4 bases, and the junction held 4 bases outside the gene matches. CDR1 is MNHEY and CDR2 is SMNVEV in the germline V gene (reference sequence).

This chain links TRBV28 with TRBJ2-1; D is possibly TRBD2 (7 bases). The V gene lost 1 base and the J gene lost 11 bases, with 12 bases spanning the gap. The length of the CDR3 is 13 residues. The germline V gene has CDR1 MDHEN and CDR2 SYDVKM. In nucleotides, the CDR3 is TGTGCCAGCAGTTTATTGGGGGGGCTCCAGCAGTTCTTC. Amino acid sequence: CASSLLGGLQQFF.

The chain employs TRBV2 and TRBJ2-5, with 8 bases matching TRBD1. In germline, CDR1 is SNHLY, CDR2 FYNNEI. The CDR3 is 12 residues long. Trimming took 8 bases from V and 5 from J; bases not matched to a gene: 4. For the CDR3, the DNA is TGTGCCAGCCTGAACAGGGGGGAGACCCAGTACTTC. It yields the protein CASLNRGETQYF. The whole variable domain, remainder taken from reference TRBV2 and TRBJ2-5, is EPEVTQTPSHQVTQMGQEVILRCVPISNHLYFYWYRQILGQKVEFLVSFYNNEISEKSEIFDDQFSVERPDGSNFTLKIRSTKLEDSAMYFCASLNRGETQYFGPGTRLLVL.

V is TRBV5-1 and J is TRBJ2-2; the D is unclear. The V end was cut by 0 bases, the J end by 4 bases, with 16 bases between. The CDR3 consists of 17 residues. Germline CDR1 SGHRS, CDR2 YFSETQ. The CDR3 is CASSLDTVQRGTGELFF. The CDR3 DNA reads TGCGCCAGCAGCTTGGATACCGTCCAACGCGGCACCGGGGAGCTGTTTTTT.

This chain connects TRBV27 to TRBJ2-7, with 12 bases lining up with TRBD2. V dropped 5 bases and J dropped 7; count of bases not matched to a gene: 15. The CDR3 totals 17 residues. CDR1 is MNHEY, CDR2 SMNVEV, per germline (reference sequence). The CDR3 nucleotides are TGTGCCAGCAGTCCGCACCTAGCGGGAGGGCATCCGAGAGAGCAGTACTTC. Protein product: CASSPHLAGGHPREQYF.

V gene TRBV7-9 combines with J gene TRBJ1-2, with no clear D. The CDR3 covers 15 residues. Per the germline V gene, CDR1 is SEHNR and CDR2 is FQNEAQ (reference sequence). V was clipped by 1 base and J by 13 bases, with 22 bases between them. CDR3 nucleotide sequence: TGTGCCAGCAGCTTAGTATTAGGCCCCAGCCATAGCCTCACCTTC. Its protein product is CASSLVLGPSHSLTF.